Presented here are 28 T cell receptor beta chains from one specimen sequenced in a study of shared clonotypes between healthy human individuals. Produced via immunoSEQ multiplex PCR; TCRdb's table is partial and in-frame only. Altogether roughly 320,000 clones are present, roughly 87% being singletons, with the ten largest covering roughly 17%. The specimen was memory CD8+ T cells sorted from blood. The subset: CD45RO+ cells pooled with CCR7-negative TemRA cells. Every receptor here comes from a man between 18 and 35 years old in good health.

This sequence joins TRBV7-6 and TRBJ1-2, with D unresolved. CDR1 and CDR2 (germline): SGHVS, FNYEAQ. CDR3 length equals 13 residues. Trimming took 5 bases from V and 8 from J, leaving 15 bases between them. CDR3 bases: TGTGCCAGCAGCCCGGCGGACGGAGTCGGCTACACCTTC. Translation: CASSPADGVGYTF.

The rearrangement links TRBV27 to TRBJ2-7; 9 nucleotides align to TRBD2. V dropped 3 bases and J dropped 3; count of bases not matched to a gene: 3. The CDR3 length is 14 residues. CDR1 and CDR2 from the germline V gene are MNHEY and SMNVEV (reference sequence). The CDR3 DNA reads as TGTGCCAGCAGTTTTAGCGGGAGTGGCTACGAGCAGTACTTC. It is translated as CASSFSGSGYEQYF.

The CDR3 spells CASSQYSGVRYGYTF. CDR3 nucleotides: TGTGCCAGCAGCCAATACTCAGGGGTGAGGTATGGCTACACCTTC. The chain is built from TRBV14 and TRBJ1-2, with D possibly matching TRBD1 (6 bases). The CDR3 length is 15 residues. Germline lookup yields CDR1 SGHDN and CDR2 FVKESK. V lost 2 bases and J lost 5, with 15 bases in between.

The J gene is TRBJ2-1, the V gene TRBV6-5, with D perhaps matching TRBD2 (5 bases). The germline V and J ends were trimmed by 5 bases and 4 bases, with 9 bases remaining between them. Per germline, CDR1 MNHEY and CDR2 SVGAGI. The CDR3 totals 13 residues. The CDR3 here is CASSGLLYNEQFF. The CDR3 DNA reads as TGTGCCAGCAGTGGACTTTTATACAATGAGCAGTTCTTC.

This clone was seen more than once but under ten times. V gene TRBV21-1 combines with J gene TRBJ2-7; no DNA check was done on the table's D call, TRBD1. TRBV21-1 is shown as a pseudogene. The CDR3 is 14 residues long. This chain's CDR3 is CARPTQANFYEQYF. DNA for the CDR3: TGTGCCAGGCCGACCCAGGCAAACTTCTACGAGCAGTACTTC.

The chain carries TRBV2 and TRBJ2-3, with D unresolved. Trimming cost V 9 bases and J 3 bases, with 7 bases left between them. This CDR3 contains 11 residues. Germline values: CDR1 SNHLY, CDR2 FYNNEI. The CDR3: CARGWTDTQYF. The CDR3 coding sequence is TGTGCCAGGGGGTGGACAGATACGCAGTATTTT.

This clone was observed a few times. The chain has TRBV4-3 and TRBJ1-3, with D unclear. CDR1 LGHNA and CDR2 YSLEER come from the germline V gene. Trimming cost V 4 bases and J 2 bases, with 24 bases left between them. The CDR3 runs to 19 residues. In DNA form, the CDR3 reads TGCGCCAGCAGCCCATCATGGGGAACTCACCTCTGGGCTGGAAACACCATATATTTT. This gives the protein CASSPSWGTHLWAGNTIYF.

The gene calls are TRBV4-3 and TRBJ1-2; TRBD1 matches at 7 bases. Germline V gene sequence: CDR1 LGHNA, CDR2 YSLEER. The V gene end was trimmed by 1 base and the J gene end by 4 bases; junction bases not matched to a gene: 12. The length of the CDR3 is 17 residues. CDR3 sequence reads: CASSQGQGSTVGYGYTF. Here the CDR3 DNA reads TGCGCCAGCAGCCAAGGACAGGGTTCGACAGTTGGCTATGGCTACACCTTC.

V is TRBV6-5 and J is TRBJ1-5; D perhaps matches TRBD1 (6 bases). The CDR3 contains 15 residues. V gave up 6 bases and J gave up 7 bases, with 19 bases separating them. Germline CDR1 is MNHEY and CDR2 is SVGAGI. CDR3 loop: CASSPLGGSGQPQHF. The CDR3 DNA is TGTGCCAGCAGCCCCTTGGGGGGCTCAGGACAGCCCCAGCATTTT.

This clone was picked up a small number of times. V gene TRBV6-1 combines with J gene TRBJ2-7, with D possibly matching TRBD2 (6 bases). The CDR3 has 16 amino acids. The V end was cut by 5 bases, the J end by 5 bases, with 22 bases between. In germline, CDR1 is MNHNS, CDR2 SASEGT. The CDR3 loop reads CASSKDTGTLAHEQYF. The CDR3 coding sequence is TGTGCCAGCAGTAAAGATACCGGGACTCTGGCCCACGAGCAGTACTTC.

V usage is TRBV4-3 and J usage is TRBJ1-1; D perhaps matches TRBD1 (6 bases). CDR1 LGHNA and CDR2 YSLEER come from the germline V gene. Trimming cost V 4 bases and J 5 bases, with 14 bases left between them. CDR3 length: 14 amino acids. The chain's CDR3 is CASSPRPGVTEAFF. CDR3 DNA sequence: TGCGCCAGCAGCCCTCGTCCAGGGGTGACTGAAGCTTTCTTT.

This clone came up a few times. V usage is TRBV13 and J usage is TRBJ1-4; the match to TRBD1 covers 7 bases. Per the germline V gene, CDR1 is PRHDT and CDR2 is FYEKMQ (reference sequence). Germline trimming cut 5 bases from V and 6 bases from J; bases unmatched to any gene: 3. This CDR3 has 13 amino acids. The CDR3 nucleotides are TGTGCCAGCAGCGTGGGGACAGATGAAAAACTGTTTTTT. This translates into CASSVGTDEKLFF. Full variable domain (remainder filled in from reference TRBV13 and TRBJ1-4): AAGVIQSPRHLIKEKRETATLKCYPIPRHDTVYWYQQGPGQDPQFLISFYEKMQSDKGSIPDRFSAQQFSDYHSELNMSSLELGDSALYFCASSVGTDEKLFFGSGTQLSVL.

The chain has TRBV2 and TRBJ2-7, with a weak D call TRBD2 (5 bases). Germline-derived CDR1 and CDR2 are SNHLY and FYNNEI. V shed 8 bases and J shed 1 base, with 9 bases lying between them. The CDR3 extends over 12 amino acids. The CDR3 here is CASEGSSYEQYF. The CDR3 bases are TGTGCCAGCGAGGGCAGTTCCTACGAGCAGTACTTC.

This clone has a single count. The V gene is TRBV27, the J gene TRBJ2-3; weak D call: TRBD1 (6 bases). CDR3 size: 14 residues. Germline V gene sequence: CDR1 MNHEY, CDR2 SMNVEV (reference sequence). V shed 6 bases and J shed 0 bases, with 10 bases lying between them. CDR3 sequence reads: CASRSQGSTDTQYF. As DNA, the CDR3 is TGTGCCAGCAGATCACAGGGAAGCACAGATACGCAGTATTTT.

This chain uses TRBV7-6 with TRBJ1-4, with D unresolved. Germline V lookup: CDR1 SGHVS, CDR2 FNYEAQ. The V end was cut by 6 bases, the J end by 7 bases, with 15 bases between. This CDR3 comprises 14 residues. The CDR3 here is CASSLGSGSEKLFF. CDR3 sequence (DNA): TGTGCCAGCAGTCTAGGGTCGGGGAGTGAAAAACTGTTTTTT.

The chain has TRBV4-3 and TRBJ2-3; 7 nucleotides agree with TRBD2. CDR1 and CDR2 from the germline V gene are LGHNA and YSLEER. The CDR3 consists of 16 residues. V shed 0 bases, J shed 1 base, and the junction held 4 bases outside the gene matches. The CDR3 nucleotides read TGCGCCAGCAGCCAAGATATAGCGGGCCGCACAGATACGCAGTATTTT. The encoded protein is CASSQDIAGRTDTQYF.

The chain's CDR3 is CASSLGGQGSSPLHF. The CDR3 bases are TGTGCCAGCAGTTTAGGAGGACAGGGTAGTTCACCCCTCCACTTT. The chain carries TRBV28 and TRBJ1-6; 8 positions match TRBD1. The CDR3 has 15 amino acids. Germline CDR1 reads MDHEN; CDR2 reads SYDVKM. V was clipped by 2 bases and J by 9 bases; unmatched bases: 6.

This clone appeared a single time. This chain uses TRBV29-1 with TRBJ2-2; 7 bases line up with TRBD2. J lost 7 bases, V lost 3 bases, and 11 bases had no gene match. There are 15 residues in the CDR3. Per the germline V gene, CDR1 is SQVTM and CDR2 is ANQGSEA. The CDR3 DNA reads TGCAGCGTTGAGGACGATGCGGGAGTTGGCGGGGAGCTGTTTTTT. Amino acids: CSVEDDAGVGGELFF.

Here the CDR3 DNA reads TGTGCCAGCGCGAAAGGGAGATTTAGCAATCAGCCCCAGCATTTT. Translation gives CASAKGRFSNQPQHF. The rearrangement uses TRBV27 and TRBJ1-5, with D unclear. The CDR3 contains 15 residues. Trimming removed 8 bases at V and 0 bases at J, with 14 bases between. Germline CDR1 reads MNHEY; CDR2 reads SMNVEV (reference sequence).

V gene TRBV5-6 combines with J gene TRBJ2-1; 9 positions match TRBD2. Per germline, CDR1 SGHDT and CDR2 YYEEEE. The CDR3 contains 15 residues. Losses at the gene ends were 0 bases for V and 8 bases for J; bases not matched to a gene: 6. The CDR3 loop is CASSLEASGVYEQFF. The CDR3 DNA sequence: TGTGCCAGCAGCTTGGAGGCTAGCGGGGTCTATGAGCAGTTCTTC. The variable domain in full, completed from reference TRBV5-6 and TRBJ2-1, reads DAGVTQSPTHLIKTRGQQVTLRCSPKSGHDTVSWYQQALGQGPQFIFQYYEEEERQRGNFPDRFSGHQFPNYSSELNVNALLLGDSALYLCASSLEASGVYEQFFGPGTRLTVL.

As to this clone: With a far larger clone one base away, a read error is the likely cause. The chain has TRBV27 and TRBJ2-7; weak D call: TRBD1 (8 bases). This CDR3 region has 14 residues. Germline V lookup: CDR1 MNHEY, CDR2 SMNVEV (reference sequence). This CDR3 reads CTSGNRGSVYEQYF. The CDR3 coding sequence is TGTACCAGCGGGAACAGGGGGTCAGTCTACGAGCAGTACTTC.

This chain connects TRBV5-4 to TRBJ1-1, with 11 bases matching TRBD1. Germline CDR1 SGHNT, CDR2 YYREEE (reference sequence). V was clipped by 4 bases and J by 4 bases; unmatched bases: 6. There are 15 residues in the CDR3. The CDR3 DNA reads TGTGCCAGCAGCCCCGGGACAGGGGGAATCACTGAAGCTTTCTTT. Residues: CASSPGTGGITEAFF.

The chain couples TRBV19 to TRBJ1-5; D might be TRBD1 (5 bases). The CDR3 loop spans 16 amino acids. Trimming pared 3 bases from V and 0 bases from J, leaving 12 bases between. The germline V gene has CDR1 LNHDA and CDR2 SQIVND (reference sequence). The CDR3 coding sequence is TGTGCCAGTAGTATTGACAGACTTTTTAGCAATCAGCCCCAGCATTTT. Translating gives CASSIDRLFSNQPQHF. Together with reference TRBV19 and TRBJ1-5, the CDR3 gives the full variable domain: DGGITQSPKYLFRKEGQNVTLSCEQNLNHDAMYWYRQDPGQGLRLIYYSQIVNDFQKGDIAEGYSVSREKKESFPLTVTSAQKNPTAFYLCASSIDRLFSNQPQHFGDGTRLSIL.

The CDR3 nucleotides are TGTGCCAGCAGCTACAGGGGGTCAGGGCGAGGGATCGACAATGAGCAGTTCTTC. Encoded protein: CASSYRGSGRGIDNEQFF. The chain joins TRBV7-9 to TRBJ2-1, with 8 nucleotides matching TRBD1. In germline, CDR1 is SEHNR, CDR2 FQNEAQ (reference sequence). The CDR3 consists of 18 residues. V lost 4 bases to trimming and J lost 5 bases; unmatched junction nucleotides: 16. Full variable domain (outside the CDR3, taken from reference TRBV7-9 and TRBJ2-1): DTGVSQNPRHKITKRGQNVTFRCDPISEHNRLYWYRQTLGQGPEFLTYFQNEAQLEKSRLLSDRFSAERPKGSFSTLEIQRTEQGDSAMYLCASSYRGSGRGIDNEQFFGPGTRLTVL.

The J gene is TRBJ2-5, the V gene TRBV28; D ambiguous. V dropped 5 bases and J dropped 1 base, with 11 bases sitting between them. This CDR3 region has 14 residues. Germline CDR1 MDHEN, CDR2 SYDVKM. The CDR3 is CASSSLDIQETQYF. CDR3 bases: TGTGCCAGCAGTAGCCTAGACATCCAAGAGACCCAGTACTTC.

The chain combines TRBV4-1 with TRBJ1-4; D not resolved. Trimming took 4 bases from V and 11 from J, leaving 11 bases between them. Looked up from germline, CDR1 is MGHRA and CDR2 is YSYEKL. This CDR3 has 12 amino acids. The DNA of the CDR3 is TGCGCCAGCAGCCGCACTAGACTTAAACTGTTTTTT. Its protein is CASSRTRLKLFF.

The CDR3 protein is CASSRDTSNQPQHF. CDR3 in DNA: TGTGCCAGCAGCCGGGACACCTCCAATCAGCCCCAGCATTTT. The chain employs TRBV2 and TRBJ1-5; tentatively, D is TRBD1 (6 bases). V was trimmed by 6 bases and J by 3 bases, leaving 12 bases between them. The V gene's germline CDR1 is SNHLY and CDR2 FYNNEI. This CDR3 comprises 14 residues.

J is TRBJ2-5 and V is TRBV5-1; TRBD2 might be the D (6 bases). CDR1 is SGHRS, CDR2 YFSETQ, per germline. V gave up 4 bases and J gave up 6 bases, with 16 bases separating them. The CDR3 is made up of 14 amino acids. The CDR3 sequence is CASSPPRGGKTQYF. For the CDR3, the DNA is TGCGCCAGCAGCCCCCCCCGGGGCGGGAAGACCCAGTACTTC.